A single sample gave rise to the 27 T cell receptor beta chains below, sequenced in a study of vaccination effects on CD4 cells after COVID-19. Viral peptide pools were used in the ViraFEST assay to expand antigen-specific CD4+ T cells, and sequencing came afterward. Following a roughly ten-day culture, CD4+ T cells were purified. Documented for the person is a PCR-confirmed SARS-CoV-2 infection occurring between March and December 2020. Their specific antigens are unknown. Method: immunoSEQ multiplex PCR; TCRdb's copy keeps in-frame clones and lacks some. The repertoire holds 30,000 or so clones, with approximately 78% as singletons. Specimen: CD4+ T cells from PBMCs cultured with a peptide pool, collected before COVID-19 vaccination. These receptors were collected from a human donor who had a prior SARS-CoV-2 infection.

The V gene is TRBV10-3, the J gene TRBJ2-3; D is undetermined. This CDR3 contains 14 residues. Deletions cut 7 bases from V and 4 bases from J, with 15 bases between. Germline CDR1 ENHRY, CDR2 SYGVKD. CDR3 sequence reads: CAITQSGLADTQYF. As DNA, the CDR3 is TGTGCCATCACCCAGTCCGGATTGGCAGATACGCAGTATTTT.

This rearrangement joins TRBV20-1 to TRBJ1-1, with D unresolved. Germline V gene lookup returns CDR1 DFQATT and CDR2 SNEGSKA (reference sequence). There are 10 residues in the CDR3. V dropped 6 bases and J dropped 6 bases, with 8 bases sitting between them. Written as DNA, the CDR3 is TGCAGTGCCGCGGGCTCTGAAGCTTTCTTT. It translates to CSAAGSEAFF.

The CDR3 here is CASSRGGDRSTDTQYF. For the CDR3, the DNA is TGCGCCAGCTCAAGGGGCGGGGACAGGAGCACAGATACGCAGTATTTT. This chain connects TRBV5-1 to TRBJ2-3; TRBD1 aligns across 8 bases. Trimming at V came to 7 bases and at J to 0 bases, leaving 10 bases not matched to a gene. CDR3 length equals 16 residues. Germline CDR1 and CDR2: SGHRS and YFSETQ.

This chain links TRBV13 with TRBJ2-3; 9 nucleotides align to TRBD2. With 2 bases clipped from V and 7 bases from J, the junction kept 13 bases outside the gene matches. Germline V gives CDR1 PRHDT, CDR2 FYEKMQ (reference sequence). This CDR3 has 17 residues. The CDR3 reads CASSLRSSGVYGHTQYF. The CDR3 coding sequence is TGTGCCAGCAGCTTAAGGTCTAGCGGGGTGTACGGTCATACGCAGTATTTT.

The rearrangement joins TRBV5-1 to TRBJ2-7, with TRBD1 as a possible D gene (5 bases). This CDR3 spans 14 amino acids. Germline V gene lookup returns CDR1 SGHRS and CDR2 YFSETQ. Trimming removed 3 bases from V and 5 bases from J, with 15 bases in between. The CDR3 loop is CASSYDRTRNEQYF. CDR3 sequence (DNA): TGCGCCAGCAGCTACGACAGAACAAGGAACGAGCAGTACTTC.

The CDR3 spells CASSLYPGTEAFF. The CDR3, as DNA: TGTGCCAGCAGTCTCTATCCCGGGACGGAAGCTTTCTTT. This chain joins TRBV6-4 and TRBJ1-1; possibly TRBD1 for D (5 bases). CDR3 length equals 13 residues. With 5 bases removed from V and 8 bases from J, the gap between germline ends came to 15 bases. The germline V gene encodes CDR1 MRHNA and CDR2 SNTAGT.

V gene TRBV9 combines with J gene TRBJ2-7; TRBD2 matches 7 bases. The CDR3 runs 15 residues. Per the germline V gene, CDR1 is SGDLS and CDR2 is YYNGEE. V lost 0 bases, J lost 4 bases, and 7 bases stayed unmatched. This CDR3 is CASSVDGGSEYEQYF. The CDR3 nucleotides are TGTGCCAGCAGCGTAGATGGCGGGAGTGAATACGAGCAGTACTTC.

This clone was found a few times. V and J are TRBV14 and TRBJ2-2, with a tentative D call TRBD1 (6 bases). Trimming removed 6 bases from V and 6 bases from J, with 14 bases in between. The CDR3 has 14 amino acids. Germline V lookup: CDR1 SGHDN, CDR2 FVKESK. Written as DNA, the CDR3 is TGTGCCAGCAGACCCTTACAGGGACCCGGGGAGCTGTTTTTT. This encodes CASRPLQGPGELFF.

The J gene is TRBJ2-1, the V gene TRBV11-2; tentatively, D is TRBD1 (6 bases). Trimming removed 1 base at V and 13 bases at J, with 11 bases between. CDR3 length equals 12 residues. From germline, CDR1 is SGHAT and CDR2 FQNNGV. For the CDR3, the DNA is TGTGCCAGCAGCTTAGCTCGACAGGCCCAGTTCTTC. Translation: CASSLARQAQFF.

This chain joins TRBV3-1 (or the pseudogene TRBV3-2) and TRBJ1-1; D possibly corresponds to TRBD1 (6 bases). CDR3 length: 17 residues. Germline V CDR1 and CDR2: LGHDT, YNNKEL (reference sequence). V was clipped by 3 bases and J by 5 bases, with 22 bases between them. The DNA of the CDR3 is TGTGCCAGCAGCCACACAGCTGGTCCAGGGGAGGGGACTGAAGCTTTCTTT. Residues: CASSHTAGPGEGTEAFF.

The rearrangement joins TRBV3-1 (or the pseudogene TRBV3-2) to TRBJ1-2, with D unresolved. Trimming took off 0 bases at V and 7 bases at J, with 6 bases between the two ends. Germline assignment: CDR1 LGHDT and CDR2 YNNKEL (reference sequence). CDR3 length: 12 amino acids. CDR3 loop: CASSQDGRGYTF. The CDR3 DNA is TGTGCCAGCAGCCAAGATGGCCGTGGCTACACCTTC.

V is TRBV2 and J is TRBJ2-5; 10 bases line up with TRBD2. V lost 6 bases to trimming and J lost 2 bases; unmatched junction nucleotides: 6. CDR1 and CDR2 from the germline V gene are SNHLY and FYNNEI. The CDR3 runs to 15 residues. The CDR3 DNA follows: TGTGCCAGCAGCCCCGGGACTAGCGCGCAAGAGACCCAGTACTTC. Translation: CASSPGTSAQETQYF.

This clone came up a few times. The DNA of the CDR3 is TGTGCTAGTGGTTTGGTACTGGGCGGCGGGACCTACAATGAGCAGTTCTTC. Amino acids: CASGLVLGGGTYNEQFF. The chain couples TRBV12-5 to TRBJ2-1; tentative D call: TRBD2 (6 bases). The CDR3 has 17 amino acids. In germline, CDR1 is LGHNT, CDR2 FRNRAP. Trimming pared 0 bases from V and 2 bases from J, leaving 14 bases between.

This sequence joins TRBV19 and TRBJ1-5, with D possibly TRBD1 on 6 matching bases. Germline V gives CDR1 LNHDA, CDR2 SQIVND (reference sequence). The CDR3 is made up of 13 amino acids. V lost 4 bases and J lost 5, with 9 bases in between. Here the CDR3 DNA reads TGTGCCAGTAGTAAACAGGGAGATCAGCCCCAGCATTTT. Encoded protein: CASSKQGDQPQHF.

V is TRBV29-1 and J is TRBJ2-3; D may be TRBD2 (5 bases). Trimming left V 7 bases short and J 2 bases short, with 13 bases between. CDR1 and CDR2 (germline): SQVTM, ANQGSEA. The CDR3 consists of 13 residues. Written as DNA, the CDR3 is TGCAGCGGAAACCGGGATCCCACAGATACGCAGTATTTT. Translation: CSGNRDPTDTQYF.

The chain links TRBV5-1 to TRBJ1-1, with D unclear. The CDR3 has 15 residues. Germline CDR1 SGHRS, CDR2 YFSETQ. The germline V and J ends were trimmed by 0 bases and 3 bases, with 12 bases remaining between them. CDR3 region: CASSLALDGHTEAFF. The CDR3 coding sequence is TGCGCCAGCAGCTTGGCCTTGGACGGACACACTGAAGCTTTCTTT.

This clone has a handful of counts. This chain joins TRBV24-1 and TRBJ2-3; 9 bases map to TRBD1. The germline CDR1 and CDR2 sequences are KGHDR and SFDVKD. The CDR3 spans 15 residues. Trimming took 4 bases from V and 5 from J; bases not matched to a gene: 6. The CDR3 spells CATSDTDRGLDTQYF. For the CDR3, the DNA is TGTGCCACCAGTGACACTGACAGGGGGTTAGATACGCAGTATTTT.

The chain couples TRBV15 to TRBJ2-3, with TRBD2 matching 11 bases. The V segment lost 5 bases and the J segment 6 bases; nucleotides outside the gene matches: 13. This CDR3 has 17 residues. CDR1 LNHNV and CDR2 YYDKDF come from the germline V gene (reference sequence). The chain's CDR3 is CATSPGGTSGNIDTQYF. CDR3 in DNA: TGTGCCACCAGCCCTGGCGGGACTAGCGGTAATATTGATACGCAGTATTTT.

The rearrangement joins TRBV3-1 (or the pseudogene TRBV3-2) to TRBJ1-3; D remains ambiguous. The CDR3 consists of 14 residues. Between the trimmed V and J ends, which lost 5 bases and 4 bases, there was a span of 12 bases. From germline, CDR1 is LGHDT and CDR2 YNNKEL (reference sequence). CDR3 sequence: CASSKRSGGNTIYF. Written as DNA, the CDR3 is TGTGCCAGCAGCAAACGGAGTGGAGGAAACACCATATATTTT.

The CDR3 DNA reads as TGTGCCAGCAGCTTAGGAATCGGGCAATTTAGCGCGAACACAGATACGCAGTATTTT. Translated, it gives CASSLGIGQFSANTDTQYF. The V call is TRBV7-9, the J call TRBJ2-3; the D gene is possibly TRBD2 (5 bases). The germline V and J ends were trimmed by 1 base and 2 bases, with 22 bases remaining between them. This CDR3 comprises 19 residues. Germline CDR1 and CDR2: SEHNR and FQNEAQ (reference sequence).

This chain links TRBV27 with TRBJ1-5, with 8 positions matching TRBD1. The J segment lost 6 bases and the V segment lost 2 bases, leaving 12 bases of the junction unmatched. The CDR3 runs to 17 residues. CDR1 is MNHEY, CDR2 SMNVEV, per germline (reference sequence). This chain's CDR3 is CASSLRGEATGVQPQHF. The CDR3 DNA is TGTGCCAGCAGTTTACGGGGGGAGGCGACAGGGGTTCAGCCCCAGCATTTT.

The chain couples TRBV20-1 to TRBJ1-2; possibly TRBD1 for D (5 bases). CDR1 is DFQATT, CDR2 SNEGSKA, per germline (reference sequence). This CDR3 region has 11 residues. The V end lost 0 bases, the J end lost 8 bases, and 7 bases lay between the germline ends. CDR3 in DNA: TGCAGTGCTAGAGATGGGGGGGGCTACACCTTC. Amino acids: CSARDGGGYTF.

The J gene is TRBJ2-1, the V gene TRBV15; 9 bases match TRBD1. This CDR3 comprises 15 residues. Germline V gene sequence: CDR1 LNHNV, CDR2 YYDKDF (reference sequence). The trim removed 3 bases at V and 2 bases at J, leaving 2 bases unmatched. The chain's CDR3 is CATSRGTGPYNEQFF. The CDR3 coding sequence is TGTGCCACCAGCAGGGGGACAGGGCCCTACAATGAGCAGTTCTTC.

The chain combines TRBV5-5 with TRBJ2-1; 8 bases agree with TRBD2. Germline V CDR1 and CDR2: SGHKS, YYEKEE (reference sequence). V was pared by 4 bases and J by 7 bases, with 10 bases of the junction left unmatched. This CDR3 region has 15 residues. CDR3 sequence reads: CASSPWGTSPNEQFF. The CDR3 nucleotides are TGTGCCAGCAGCCCGTGGGGGACTAGTCCGAATGAGCAGTTCTTC.

The rearrangement links TRBV7-3 to TRBJ2-1, with D possibly being TRBD2 (6 bases). Germline V gives CDR1 SGHTA, CDR2 FQGTGA. The CDR3 spans 14 residues. V dropped 5 bases and J dropped 8 bases, with 16 bases sitting between them. The CDR3 DNA sequence: TGTGCCAGCAGCCCCCGACTAGGTGCTGATGAGCAGTTCTTC. As protein: CASSPRLGADEQFF.

V and J are TRBV18 and TRBJ2-7; D gene uncertain. V dropped 2 bases and J dropped 0 bases, with 8 bases sitting between them. Germline CDR1 reads KGHSH; CDR2 reads LQKENI. This CDR3 has 14 residues. The CDR3 spells CASSPNDGSYEQYF. CDR3 nucleotide sequence: TGTGCCAGCTCACCAAACGACGGCTCCTACGAGCAGTACTTC. Looking up the rest from reference TRBV18 and TRBJ2-7 gives the full variable domain: NAGVMQNPRHLVRRRGQEARLRCSPMKGHSHVYWYRQLPEEGLKFMVYLQKENIIDESGMPKERFSAEFPKEGPSILRIQQVVRGDSAAYFCASSPNDGSYEQYFGPGTRLTVT.

This chain links TRBV18 with TRBJ2-3; D ambiguous. Trimming removed 3 bases from V and 1 base from J, with 8 bases in between. The CDR3 is 14 amino acids. Germline CDR1 KGHSH, CDR2 LQKENI. The CDR3 DNA reads TGTGCCAGCTCACCGGGTCGGGGCACAGATACGCAGTATTTT. This gives the protein CASSPGRGTDTQYF.